These 27 T cell receptor beta chains were sequenced from one sample in a study of T-cell memory formation after mild COVID-19. TCRdb reanalysed the 5' RACE reads using MiXCR and keeps one entry per CDR3 protein. The sample carries approximately 230,000 distinct CDR3 sequences, 15% to 20% recorded once. Source material: PBMCs or a T cell subset sorted from them (not recorded which). Receptors were obtained from a man aged 18 to 35 who had mild COVID-19 (a few samples of this study predate the infection). Cell type and time point are not known.

The chain uses TRBV20-1 and TRBJ1-6; D not certain. Trimming removed 5 bases at V and 0 bases at J, with 11 bases between. This CDR3 contains 15 residues. Germline V lookup: CDR1 DFQATT, CDR2 SNEGSKA (reference sequence). Here the CDR3 reads CSARRASSYNSPLHF. Here the CDR3 DNA reads TGCAGTGCTCGCCGGGCAAGCTCCTATAATTCACCCCTCCACTTT.

V and J are TRBV4-1 and TRBJ1-1; D perhaps matches TRBD1 (6 bases). The CDR3 runs to 15 residues. The ends were cut back, 5 bases at V and 2 bases at J, with 15 bases in the middle. Germline assignment: CDR1 MGHRA and CDR2 YSYEKL. CDR3 protein: CASSKKGHDNTEAFF. The CDR3 nucleotides read TGCGCCAGCAGCAAAAAGGGACACGACAACACTGAAGCTTTCTTT.

This chain uses TRBV7-2 with TRBJ2-2; a weak D match, TRBD1 (5 bases). The germline V and J ends were trimmed by 6 bases and 6 bases, with 11 bases remaining between them. Germline assignment: CDR1 SGHTA and CDR2 FQGNSA. The CDR3 length is 13 residues. The CDR3 protein is CASSNQGPGELFF. The CDR3 DNA sequence: TGTGCCAGCAGTAACCAGGGTCCCGGGGAGCTGTTTTTT.

This clonotype was recorded a few times. The chain has TRBV11-2 and TRBJ2-1, with 7 bases identical to TRBD1. V lost 8 bases and J lost 4; bases outside the gene matches: 2. Germline-derived CDR1 and CDR2 are SGHAT and FQNNGV. This CDR3 has 12 residues. The CDR3 sequence is CASGQVYNEQFF. The CDR3 nucleotides read TGTGCCAGCGGACAGGTGTACAATGAGCAGTTCTTC. Full variable domain (remainder filled in from reference TRBV11-2 and TRBJ2-1): EAGVAQSPRYKIIEKRQSVAFWCNPISGHATLYWYQQILGQGPKLLIQFQNNGVVDDSQLPKDRFSAERLKGVDSTLKIQPAKLEDSAVYLCASGQVYNEQFFGPGTRLTVL.

The gene calls are TRBV6-2 or TRBV6-3 and TRBJ1-5; tentatively, D is TRBD1 (5 bases). Looked up from germline, CDR1 is MNHEY and CDR2 is SVGEGT. CDR3 size: 18 residues. V was trimmed by 1 base and J by 5 bases, leaving 21 bases between them. DNA of the CDR3: TGTGCCAGCAGTTACTTTTTCCGAACCGGGGGGAGAGATCAGCCCCAGCATTTT. Translated, it gives CASSYFFRTGGRDQPQHF.

Judged by abundance, this clonotype is medium-sized (0.01 to 0.1%). The chain carries TRBV7-2 and TRBJ2-5; 13 bases fit TRBD2. V shed 1 base and J 2 bases; nucleotides not matched to a gene: 4. Germline loops: CDR1 SGHTA, CDR2 FQGNSA. The CDR3 spans 17 residues. The CDR3 loop is CASSLVGLAGNQETQYF. CDR3 nucleotides: TGTGCCAGCAGCTTAGTGGGACTAGCGGGGAATCAAGAGACCCAGTACTTC.

In this sample, this clonotype turned up a few times. The chain has TRBV7-9 and TRBJ2-1; no clear D gene. There are 15 residues in the CDR3. Trimming removed 5 bases at V and 4 bases at J, with 15 bases between. The germline V gene encodes CDR1 SEHNR and CDR2 FQNEAQ (reference sequence). This CDR3 reads CASSQGPSTYNEQFF. The CDR3 DNA sequence: TGTGCCAGCAGCCAAGGGCCATCGACATACAATGAGCAGTTCTTC.

This clonotype was observed many times. V gene TRBV5-5 combines with J gene TRBJ2-1; D is undetermined. The germline V and J ends were trimmed by 4 bases and 2 bases, with 19 bases remaining between them. CDR3 length: 17 amino acids. Germline V lookup: CDR1 SGHKS, CDR2 YYEKEE (reference sequence). CDR3 sequence: CASSRPTYLPPYNEQFF. The CDR3 DNA reads as TGTGCCAGCAGCCGACCAACCTACTTGCCACCCTACAATGAGCAGTTCTTC.

This clonotype was observed a handful of times. The chain has TRBV4-2 and TRBJ1-1; D unresolved. The CDR3 runs to 15 residues. The germline V gene has CDR1 LGHNA and CDR2 YNFKEQ. Deletions cut 0 bases from V and 5 bases from J, with 13 bases between. As DNA, the CDR3 is TGTGCCAGCAGCCAAGATCAGGCGGGGAGGACTGAAGCTTTCTTT. As protein: CASSQDQAGRTEAFF.

This clonotype turned up a few times. This sequence joins TRBV7-9 and TRBJ2-2; the match to TRBD1 covers 7 bases. V lost 6 bases, J lost 1 base, and 5 bases stayed unmatched. The CDR3 runs 15 residues. Germline CDR1 and CDR2: SEHNR and FQNEAQ (reference sequence). The chain's CDR3 is CASRSGQLNTGELFF. The DNA for the CDR3 is TGTGCCAGCAGGTCGGGACAGCTGAACACCGGGGAGCTGTTTTTT.

In its sample, this clonotype was seen once. V and J are TRBV20-1 and TRBJ1-1; D remains ambiguous. CDR3 length: 13 residues. V was clipped by 1 base and J by 1 base, with 7 bases between them. CDR1 is DFQATT, CDR2 SNEGSKA, per germline (reference sequence). The DNA of the CDR3 is TGCAGTGCTAGAGTATCCCCGAACACTGAAGCTTTCTTT. The encoded protein is CSARVSPNTEAFF.

The chain recombines TRBV10-3 with TRBJ1-4, with D maybe TRBD1 (5 bases). Germline loops: CDR1 ENHRY, CDR2 SYGVKD. V lost 4 bases and J lost 8, with 11 bases in between. The CDR3 has 13 amino acids. The CDR3 is CAISGSGDEKLFF. The CDR3 bases are TGTGCCATCAGTGGTTCCGGGGACGAAAAACTGTTTTTT.

This clonotype appeared a few times. The genes are TRBV12-3 or TRBV12-4 and TRBJ2-5, with 9 bases that match TRBD1. With 6 bases clipped from V and 7 bases from J, the junction kept 9 bases outside the gene matches. This CDR3 is built from 14 residues. The CDR3 region is CASSPGTGWGTQYF. The CDR3 DNA follows: TGTGCCAGCAGCCCCGGGACAGGGTGGGGGACCCAGTACTTC.

The J gene is TRBJ2-1, the V gene TRBV12-2; TRBD2 is the table's D call, not checked against the DNA. TRBV12-2 is given as a pseudogene. The CDR3 consists of 19 residues. CDR3: CASRPGTSGGASSYNEQFF. CDR3 nucleotides: TGTGCAAGTCGCCCCGGGACTAGCGGGGGGGCGAGCTCCTACAATGAGCAGTTCTTC.

The gene calls are TRBV9 and TRBJ2-2; D possibly uses TRBD1 or TRBD2 (5 bases each). The CDR3 consists of 14 residues. The germline V gene has CDR1 SGDLS and CDR2 YYNGEE. Trimming took off 1 base at V and 6 bases at J, with 10 bases between the two ends. This chain's CDR3 is CASSVRGVSGELFF. CDR3 DNA sequence: TGTGCCAGCAGCGTAAGAGGGGTGTCCGGGGAGCTGTTTTTT.

CDR3 in DNA: TGTGCCAGCAGCCTAGAGAAAGAGACCCAGTACTTC. This encodes CASSLEKETQYF. This chain uses TRBV7-9 with TRBJ2-5; D remains ambiguous. The CDR3 totals 12 residues. From germline, CDR1 is SEHNR and CDR2 FQNEAQ (reference sequence). V was trimmed by 5 bases and J by 3 bases, leaving 7 bases between them.

The chain links TRBV2 to TRBJ2-3, with 9 bases matching TRBD1. Germline assignment: CDR1 SNHLY and CDR2 FYNNEI. V shed 5 bases and J 12 bases; nucleotides not matched to a gene: 6. The CDR3 totals 12 residues. The DNA for the CDR3 is TGTGCCAGCAGTAGGGGACAGGGAGCACAGTATTTT. It translates to CASSRGQGAQYF.

In this sample, this clonotype turned up a few times. The rearrangement joins TRBV28 to TRBJ2-3; 11 bases map to TRBD2. CDR3 length equals 17 residues. CDR1 MDHEN and CDR2 SYDVKM come from the germline V gene. Unmatched junction bases numbered 14, after V lost 6 bases and J lost 6 bases. CDR3 bases: TGTGCCAGCAGCCCAGGCCGACTAGCGGGGTTGGTGGATACGCAGTATTTT. Amino acid sequence: CASSPGRLAGLVDTQYF.

This chain uses TRBV7-2 with TRBJ1-5, with D possibly being TRBD1 (6 bases). The CDR3 runs 15 residues. Germline CDR1 reads SGHTA; CDR2 reads FQGNSA. Trimming took off 1 base at V and 3 bases at J, with 10 bases between the two ends. CDR3 coding DNA: TGTGCCAGCAGCTTAGTTACAGGGCCCAATCAGCCCCAGCATTTT. This translates into CASSLVTGPNQPQHF.

This chain connects TRBV20-1 to TRBJ1-1; D unresolved. The germline gives CDR1 DFQATT, CDR2 SNEGSKA (reference sequence). Trimming removed 6 bases at V and 11 bases at J, with 19 bases between. The CDR3 spans 12 residues. DNA for the CDR3: TGCAGTGCCCAAAGTAACCGTATTGGGGCTTTCTTT. Translating it yields CSAQSNRIGAFF.

There are a few counts of this clonotype. The DNA for the CDR3 is TGTGCCATCAGTGAATCTAGCGGGCTAGCCAAAAACATTCAGTACTTC. The encoded protein is CAISESSGLAKNIQYF. The V gene is TRBV10-3, the J gene TRBJ2-4, with 8 nucleotides matching TRBD2. V trimming: 3 bases; J trimming: 0 bases; junction bases outside the gene matches: 4. The CDR3 consists of 16 residues. Per germline, CDR1 ENHRY and CDR2 SYGVKD.

This clonotype was seen only a few times. The rearrangement uses TRBV24-1 and TRBJ2-1, with a tentative D call TRBD2 (5 bases). There are 13 residues in the CDR3. V shed 4 bases and J shed 5 bases, with 8 bases lying between them. Germline V gives CDR1 KGHDR, CDR2 SFDVKD. In DNA, the CDR3 is TGTGCCACCAGTGAGGTGGGAGACAATGAGCAGTTCTTC. The encoded protein is CATSEVGDNEQFF.

CDR3 sequence (DNA): TGTGCCAGCAGCCTAACAGGGGCATCACCCCTCCACTTT. As protein: CASSLTGASPLHF. The chain links TRBV27 to TRBJ1-6; 7 positions match TRBD1. Germline CDR1 MNHEY, CDR2 SMNVEV (reference sequence). The V segment lost 6 bases and the J segment 10 bases; nucleotides outside the gene matches: 6. This CDR3 has 13 amino acids.

V gene TRBV30 combines with J gene TRBJ1-6; 9 bases are shared with TRBD1. The CDR3 has 14 residues. Germline values: CDR1 GTSNPN, CDR2 SVGIG (reference sequence). The V gene end was trimmed by 2 bases and the J gene end by 9 bases; junction bases not matched to a gene: 5. CDR3: CAWSRQGVVSPLHF. In DNA, the CDR3 is TGTGCCTGGAGTCGACAGGGGGTTGTTTCACCCCTCCACTTT.

This clonotype was observed a few times. The rearrangement joins TRBV5-1 to TRBJ2-7; D not certain. The CDR3 has 11 amino acids. The V and J ends lost 0 bases and 5 bases respectively, with 3 bases between them. Germline CDR1 is SGHRS and CDR2 is YFSETQ. As DNA, the CDR3 is TGCGCCAGCAGCTTGGCCGACGAGCAGTACTTC. It specifies CASSLADEQYF.

The V and J genes are TRBV5-1 and TRBJ2-1; 8 nucleotides match TRBD1. The ends lost 5 bases at V and 10 bases at J; junction bases unmatched: 14. The CDR3 sequence is 15 residues long. Germline V gives CDR1 SGHRS, CDR2 YFSETQ. The CDR3 DNA sequence: TGCGCCAGCAGTTGGAGACAGGGGAGCATGGAGGAGCAGTTCTTC. Amino acid sequence: CASSWRQGSMEEQFF.

This sequence joins TRBV5-1 and TRBJ2-5; tentative D call: TRBD2 (6 bases). CDR3 length: 15 amino acids. V was cut by 0 bases and J by 4 bases, with 13 bases left in between. In germline, CDR1 is SGHRS, CDR2 YFSETQ. CDR3 sequence: CASSLVGLGGETQYF. CDR3 DNA sequence: TGCGCCAGCAGCTTGGTGGGCTTGGGAGGAGAGACCCAGTACTTC. Supplemented by reference TRBV5-1 and TRBJ2-5, the full variable domain reads KAGVTQTPRYLIKTRGQQVTLSCSPISGHRSVSWYQQTPGQGLQFLFEYFSETQRNKGNFPGRFSGRQFSNSRSEMNVSTLELGDSALYLCASSLVGLGGETQYFGPGTRLLVL.